One T cell receptor (beta chain) is described in this entry. Its cognate antigen is unknown. Trimming left V 2 bases short and J 3 bases short, with 13 bases between. The CDR3 runs to 16 residues. In germline, CDR1 is MNHEY, CDR2 SVGAGI. The sample originates from a study of T cell clonotyping in hematopoietic cell transplantation. General study points: Pathologically expanded recipient clonotypes increased progressively from day 30 to day 180 as diversity fell.

The table came from immunoSEQ multiplex PCR; TCRdb's copy has only in-frame clones and leaves some out. The sample holds a few thousand clones, approximately 89% seen once. The material was peripheral blood mononuclear cells, obtained 100 days after allogeneic stem cell transplant. V and J are TRBV6-5 and TRBJ2-2, with D perhaps TRBD1 (6 bases). This receptor was identified in a male patient aged 70 to 80 who had an allogeneic stem cell transplant from an unrelated donor, so T cells may come from the graft donor. Some clones in this sample may be carry-over from other donors' samples. The CDR3 protein is CASSYGQPSYTGELFF. The CDR3 nucleotides read TGTGCCAGCAGTTACGGACAGCCGAGCTACACCGGGGAGCTGTTTTTT.